What follows is one T cell receptor (beta chain) and its context. What it binds is unknown. The data were taken from a study of tumor-infiltrating lymphocytes in primary liver carcinoma. Findings of the study overall: CD8+ and CD4+ repertoires went uncompared, the samples being bulk unsorted.

Both blood RNA, taken from unsorted whole blood, and germline DNA were extracted. No patient had received treatment, and all had chronic HBV infection. Priming with a constant-region primer yielded TCR beta cDNA from about 510 ng total RNA. Library construction for TCR beta comprised three nested multiplex PCR rounds performed with slightly modified ARM-PCR. The study ran its first two PCR rounds for 9 to 10 cycles each, using TRBV1-TRBV30 forward primers and a C-beta reverse primer. TCRdb reprocessed the multiplex PCR reads with MiXCR, giving one entry per CDR3 protein. The sample holds more than 150,000 distinct CDR3 sequences, 50% to 75% seen once. The CDR3 loop spans 14 amino acids. The germline CDR1 and CDR2 sequences are LGHNT and FRNRAP. V lost 7 bases and J lost 7; bases outside the gene matches: 9.

The sequenced sample was peripheral blood. The origin of this receptor is a man aged 40-49 years with primary liver carcinoma and hepatitis B virus infection. The chain has TRBV12-5 and TRBJ1-4; TRBD1 matches at 7 bases. CDR3 bases: TGTGCTAGTGTTGAGGGGGCGAGCCCTGAAAAACTGTTTTTT. This codes for CASVEGASPEKLFF. The full variable domain, with the rest looked up from reference TRBV12-5 and TRBJ1-4, is DARVTQTPRHKVTEMGQEVTMRCQPILGHNTVFWYRQTMMQGLELLAYFRNRAPLDDSGMPKDRFSAEMPDATLATLKIQPSEPRDSAVYFCASVEGASPEKLFFGSGTQLSVL.